This T cell receptor beta chain came from a study of T cell repertoires in cytomegalovirus infection. Study details: Shared public TCR beta signatures pointed to both CMV infection and a matching HLA type.

Concerning this clonotype: The antigen remains unidentified.

Looked up from germline, CDR1 is MDHEN and CDR2 is SYDVKM. The V gene end was trimmed by 3 bases and the J gene end by 2 bases; junction bases not matched to a gene: 4. The CDR3 loop spans 15 amino acids. Study-level points and caveats: Individuals carrying CMV plus the relevant HLA were identified by cumulative frequency of public TCR beta families. Predominance within the ex vivo response was attributable to HLA-C-restricted CMV-specific TCR beta clonotypes.

Via MiXCR, TCRdb re-called the reads, giving one row per CDR3 protein. The top ten clones hold roughly 16% of a sample with 250,000 to 300,000 distinct CDR3 sequences, roughly 9% of them seen once. The sequencing sample was made of PBMCs. This TCR was recovered from a human donor in good health (CMV status not recorded). Some clones in this sample may be carry-over from other donors' samples. The chain is built from TRBV28 and TRBJ1-3, with TRBD1 identical over 7 bases. Here the CDR3 DNA reads TGTGCCAGCAGTTTGGGGGACAGACCTGGAAACACCATATATTTT. Translated, it gives CASSLGDRPGNTIYF.